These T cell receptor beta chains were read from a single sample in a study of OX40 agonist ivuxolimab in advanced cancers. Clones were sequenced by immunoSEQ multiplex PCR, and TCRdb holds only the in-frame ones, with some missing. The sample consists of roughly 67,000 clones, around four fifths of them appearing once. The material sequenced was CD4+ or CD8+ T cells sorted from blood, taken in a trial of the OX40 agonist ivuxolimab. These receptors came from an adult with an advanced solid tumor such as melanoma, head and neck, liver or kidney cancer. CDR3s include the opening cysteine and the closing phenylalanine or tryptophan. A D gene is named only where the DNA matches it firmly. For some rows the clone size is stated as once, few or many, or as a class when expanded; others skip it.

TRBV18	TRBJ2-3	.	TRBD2	TGTGCCAGCTCACCACCGGCTCTAGCGGGGCCCACAGATACGCAGTATTTT	CASSPPALAGPTDTQYF
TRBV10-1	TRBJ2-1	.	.	TGCGCCAGCAGAAACGGGCGAGGGATTTTGTCGGACAATGAGCAGTTCTTC	CASRNGRGILSDNEQFF
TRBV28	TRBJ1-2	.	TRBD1	TGTGCCAGCCAAACCGACAGGGGGAGTGATGGCTACACCTTC	CASQTDRGSDGYTF
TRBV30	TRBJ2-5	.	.	TGTGCCTGGAGTAGAAGAAAAGAGACCCAGTACTTC	CAWSRRKETQYF
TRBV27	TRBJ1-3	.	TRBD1	TGTGCCAGCACCCAGGACAGGGAAGGGGGAAACACCATATATTTT	CASTQDREGGNTIYF
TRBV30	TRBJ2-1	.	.	TGTGCCTGGAGTGTACGCGATAGTGGGGGGGCCAATGAGCAGTTCTTC	CAWSVRDSGGANEQFF
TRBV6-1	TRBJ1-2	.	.	TGTGCCAGCGCAGAAGGCCTCGACAGAAACTATGGCTACACCTTC	CASAEGLDRNYGYTF
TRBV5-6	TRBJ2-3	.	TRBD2	TGTGCCAGCAGCTTAGCTAGCGGGACCACAGATACGCAGTATTTT	CASSLASGTTDTQYF
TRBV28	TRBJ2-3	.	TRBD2	TGTGCCAGCAGTTCGGCGGGGGGCCTCACAGATACGCAGTATTTT	CASSSAGGLTDTQYF
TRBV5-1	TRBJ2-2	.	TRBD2	TGCGCCAGCAGCTTCCAGGGGCTAGCGGGGGTGAACACCGGGGAGCTGTTTTTT	CASSFQGLAGVNTGELFF
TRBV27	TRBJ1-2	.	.	TGTGCCAGCAGACCTACGAGAAGCTATGGCTACACCTTC	CASRPTRSYGYTF
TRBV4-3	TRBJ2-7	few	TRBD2	TGCGCCAGCAGCCAAGAATTAGCGGGGAACTCCTACGAGCAGTACTTC	CASSQELAGNSYEQYF
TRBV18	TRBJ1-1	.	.	TGTGCCAGCTCAATGTTTCGAGGGATAAACACTGAAGCTTTCTTT	CASSMFRGINTEAFF
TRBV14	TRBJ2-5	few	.	TGTGCCAGCAGCCCTTTTAGCAGGGTTGGGGGAGAGACCCAGTACTTC	CASSPFSRVGGETQYF
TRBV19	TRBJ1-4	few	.	TGTGCCAGTAGTATACGGGGGGCCGAAAAACTGTTTTTT	CASSIRGAEKLFF
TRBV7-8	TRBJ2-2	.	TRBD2	TGTGCCAGCAGCTCAGGACTAGCGGGGACCGGGGAGCTGTTTTTT	CASSSGLAGTGELFF
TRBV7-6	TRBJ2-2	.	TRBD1	TGTGCCAGCAGCCCCGAGACAGGGGGCGCGTCCGGGGAGCTGTTTTTT	CASSPETGGASGELFF
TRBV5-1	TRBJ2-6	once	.	TGCGCCAGCAGCCCGGCCCCGCTCGGAGCTGGGGCCAACGTCCTGACTTTC	CASSPAPLGAGANVLTF
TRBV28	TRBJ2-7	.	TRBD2	TGTGCCAGCAGTCCCGCCCTGGGCAGCGGGAGGTCCTACGAGCAGTACTTC	CASSPALGSGRSYEQYF
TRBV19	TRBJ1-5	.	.	TGTGCCAGTAGTGCTGAACGTCAGCCCCAGCATTTT	CASSAERQPQHF
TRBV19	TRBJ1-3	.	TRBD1	TGTGCCAGTAAACCCGGACAGGGGACGTCTGGAAACACCATATATTTT	CASKPGQGTSGNTIYF
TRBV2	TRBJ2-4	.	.	TGTGCCAGCAGGCCTGGGGAGGCCAAAAACATTCAGTACTTC	CASRPGEAKNIQYF
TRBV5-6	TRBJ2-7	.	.	TGTGCCAGCAGCTTGGGTTTTTGGGGGAGTAGTGGCGAGCAGTACTTC	CASSLGFWGSSGEQYF
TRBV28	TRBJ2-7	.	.	TGTGCCAGCAGTTTTGAGGAAGACGAGCAGTACTTC	CASSFEEDEQYF
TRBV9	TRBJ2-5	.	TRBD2	TGTGCCAGCAGCGTAGACAGCGGGGGGACAGAGACCCAGTACTTC	CASSVDSGGTETQYF
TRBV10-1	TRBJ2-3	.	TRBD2	TGCGCCAGCAGTGACCCCCCAGCGGGGAGAACAGATACGCAGTATTTT	CASSDPPAGRTDTQYF
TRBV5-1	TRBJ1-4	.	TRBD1	TGCGCCAGCAGCCCCGGGACAGTCTTAACCAATGAAAAACTGTTTTTT	CASSPGTVLTNEKLFF
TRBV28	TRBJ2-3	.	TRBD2	TGTGCCAGCAGGACTCCCCGGGCGGGGGGCACAGATACGCAGTATTTT	CASRTPRAGGTDTQYF